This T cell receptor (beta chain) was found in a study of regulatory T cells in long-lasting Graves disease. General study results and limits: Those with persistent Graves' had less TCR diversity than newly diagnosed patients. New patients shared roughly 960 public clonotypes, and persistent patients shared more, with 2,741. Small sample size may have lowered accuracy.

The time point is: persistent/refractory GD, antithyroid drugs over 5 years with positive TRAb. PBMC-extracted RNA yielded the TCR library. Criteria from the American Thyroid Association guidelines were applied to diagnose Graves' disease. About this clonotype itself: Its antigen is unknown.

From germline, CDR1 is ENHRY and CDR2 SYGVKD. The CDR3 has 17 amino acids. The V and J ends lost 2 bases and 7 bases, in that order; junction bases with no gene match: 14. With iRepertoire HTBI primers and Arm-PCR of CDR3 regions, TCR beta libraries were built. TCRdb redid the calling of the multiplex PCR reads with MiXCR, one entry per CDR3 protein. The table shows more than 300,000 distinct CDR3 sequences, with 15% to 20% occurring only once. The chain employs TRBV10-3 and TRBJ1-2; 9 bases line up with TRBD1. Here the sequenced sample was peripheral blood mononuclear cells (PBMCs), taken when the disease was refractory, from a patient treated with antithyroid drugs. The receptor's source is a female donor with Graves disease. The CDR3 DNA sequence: TGTGCCATCAGTGAGAGACCGGGACAGGGTATCTTCTCTGGCTACACCTTC. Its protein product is CAISERPGQGIFSGYTF.